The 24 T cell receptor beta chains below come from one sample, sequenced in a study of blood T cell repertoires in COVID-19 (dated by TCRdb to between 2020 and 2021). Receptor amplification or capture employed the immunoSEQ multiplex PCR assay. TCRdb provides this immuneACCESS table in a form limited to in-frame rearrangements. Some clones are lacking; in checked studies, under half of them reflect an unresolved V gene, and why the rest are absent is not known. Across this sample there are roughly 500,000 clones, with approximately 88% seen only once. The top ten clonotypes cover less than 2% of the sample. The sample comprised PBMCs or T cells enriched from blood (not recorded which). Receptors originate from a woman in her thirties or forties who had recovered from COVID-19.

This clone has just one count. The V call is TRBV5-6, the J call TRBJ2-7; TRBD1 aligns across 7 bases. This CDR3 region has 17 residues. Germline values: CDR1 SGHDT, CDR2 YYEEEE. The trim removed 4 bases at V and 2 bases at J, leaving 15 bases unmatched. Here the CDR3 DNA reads TGTGCCAGCAGCATCTACAGGGGCGGAGGCCCAACCTACGAGCAGTACTTC. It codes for CASSIYRGGGPTYEQYF.

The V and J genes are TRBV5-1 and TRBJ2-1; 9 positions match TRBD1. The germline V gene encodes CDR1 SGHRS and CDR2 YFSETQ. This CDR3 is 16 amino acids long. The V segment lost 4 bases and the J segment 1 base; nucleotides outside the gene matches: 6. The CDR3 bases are TGCGCCAGCAGCACGGACAGGGGTCGGTCCTACAATGAGCAGTTCTTC. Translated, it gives CASSTDRGRSYNEQFF.

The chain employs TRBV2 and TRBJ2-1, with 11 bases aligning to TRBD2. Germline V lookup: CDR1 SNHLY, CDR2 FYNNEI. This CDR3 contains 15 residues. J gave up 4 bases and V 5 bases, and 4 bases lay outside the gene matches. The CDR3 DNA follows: TGTGCCAGCAGTACCGGGACTAGCGGATACAATGAGCAGTTCTTC. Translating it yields CASSTGTSGYNEQFF.

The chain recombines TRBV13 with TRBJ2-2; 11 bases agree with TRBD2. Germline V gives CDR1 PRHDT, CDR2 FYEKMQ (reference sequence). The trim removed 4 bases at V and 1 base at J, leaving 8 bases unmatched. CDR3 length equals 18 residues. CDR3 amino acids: CASSSGMGTSGNTGELFF. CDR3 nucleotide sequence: TGTGCCAGCAGCTCTGGGATGGGGACTAGCGGGAACACCGGGGAGCTGTTTTTT.

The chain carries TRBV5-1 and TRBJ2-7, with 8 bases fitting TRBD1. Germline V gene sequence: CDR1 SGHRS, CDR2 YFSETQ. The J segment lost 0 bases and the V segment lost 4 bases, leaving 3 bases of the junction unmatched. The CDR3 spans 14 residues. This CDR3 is CASSTGGLSYEQYF. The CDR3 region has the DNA TGCGCCAGCAGCACAGGGGGTCTCTCCTACGAGCAGTACTTC.

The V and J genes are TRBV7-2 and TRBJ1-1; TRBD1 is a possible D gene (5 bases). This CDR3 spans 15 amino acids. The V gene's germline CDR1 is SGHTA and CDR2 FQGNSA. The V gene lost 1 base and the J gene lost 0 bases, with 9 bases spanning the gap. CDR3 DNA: TGTGCCAGCAGCTTAGAGGGGTTCATGAACACTGAAGCTTTCTTT. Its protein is CASSLEGFMNTEAFF.

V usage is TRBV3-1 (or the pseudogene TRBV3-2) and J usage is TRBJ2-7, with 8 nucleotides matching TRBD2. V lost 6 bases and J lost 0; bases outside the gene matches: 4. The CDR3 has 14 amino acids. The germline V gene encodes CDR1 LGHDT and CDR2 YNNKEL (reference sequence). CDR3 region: CASRPSGSSYEQYF. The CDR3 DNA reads TGTGCCAGCAGACCTAGCGGGTCCTCCTACGAGCAGTACTTC.

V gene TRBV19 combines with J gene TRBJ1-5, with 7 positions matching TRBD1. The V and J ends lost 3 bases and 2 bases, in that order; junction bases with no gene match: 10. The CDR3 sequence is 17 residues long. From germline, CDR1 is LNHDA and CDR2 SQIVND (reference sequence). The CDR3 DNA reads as TGTGCCAGTAGTATGTCTTTAGGGGGCAGGGGCAATCAGCCCCAGCATTTT. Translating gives CASSMSLGGRGNQPQHF.

The CDR3 DNA reads TGTGCCAGCAGCTTGGCCTCTAAGACAGCCTACAATGAGCAGTTCTTC. Translated, it gives CASSLASKTAYNEQFF. This chain links TRBV5-4 with TRBJ2-1, with D tentatively TRBD1 (5 bases). The CDR3 consists of 16 residues. Germline lookup yields CDR1 SGHNT and CDR2 YYREEE (reference sequence). Trimming shortened V by 0 bases and J by 2 bases, and 12 bases separated the two germline ends.

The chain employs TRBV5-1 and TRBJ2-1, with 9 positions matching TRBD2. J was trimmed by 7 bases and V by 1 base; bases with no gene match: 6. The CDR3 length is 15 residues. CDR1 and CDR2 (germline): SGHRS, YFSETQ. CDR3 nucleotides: TGCGCCAGCAGCTTGTTGCGGGAGGGAGAGAATGAGCAGTTCTTC. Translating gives CASSLLREGENEQFF.

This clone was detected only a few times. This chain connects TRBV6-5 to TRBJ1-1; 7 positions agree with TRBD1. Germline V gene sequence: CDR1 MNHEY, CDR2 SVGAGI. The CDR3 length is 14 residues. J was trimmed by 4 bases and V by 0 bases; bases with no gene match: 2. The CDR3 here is CASSYSTGSTEAFF. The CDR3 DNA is TGTGCCAGCAGTTACTCGACAGGGAGCACTGAAGCTTTCTTT.

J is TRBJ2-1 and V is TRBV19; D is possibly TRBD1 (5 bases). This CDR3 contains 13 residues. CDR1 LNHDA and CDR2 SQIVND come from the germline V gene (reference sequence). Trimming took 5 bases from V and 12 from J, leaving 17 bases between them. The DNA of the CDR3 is TGTGCCAGTAGTCCTCTAACAGGAATTTGGCAGTTCTTC. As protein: CASSPLTGIWQFF.

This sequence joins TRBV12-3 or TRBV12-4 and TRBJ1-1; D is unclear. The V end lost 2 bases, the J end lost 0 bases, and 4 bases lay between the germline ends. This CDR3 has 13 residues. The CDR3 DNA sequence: TGTGCCAGCAGTTTAATAGTGAACACTGAAGCTTTCTTT. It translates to CASSLIVNTEAFF.

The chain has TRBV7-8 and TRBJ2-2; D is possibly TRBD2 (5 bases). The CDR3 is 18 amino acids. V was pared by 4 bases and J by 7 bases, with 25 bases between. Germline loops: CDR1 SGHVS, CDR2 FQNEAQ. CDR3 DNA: TGTGCCAGCAGCTCCGCCGTTATAGGACTCAGCCACCACGGGGAGCTGTTTTTT. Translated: CASSSAVIGLSHHGELFF. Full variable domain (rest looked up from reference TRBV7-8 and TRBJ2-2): GAGVSQSPRYKVAKRGQDVALRCDPISGHVSLFWYQQALGQGPEFLTYFQNEAQLDKSGLPSDRFFAERPEGSVSTLKIQRTQQEDSAVYLCASSSAVIGLSHHGELFFGEGSRLTVL.

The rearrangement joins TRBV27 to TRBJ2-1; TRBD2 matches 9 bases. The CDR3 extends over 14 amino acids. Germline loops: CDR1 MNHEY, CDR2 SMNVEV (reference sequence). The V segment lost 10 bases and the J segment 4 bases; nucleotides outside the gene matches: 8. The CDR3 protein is CATRLADSYNEQFF. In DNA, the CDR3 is TGTGCCACCCGACTAGCGGACTCTTACAATGAGCAGTTCTTC.

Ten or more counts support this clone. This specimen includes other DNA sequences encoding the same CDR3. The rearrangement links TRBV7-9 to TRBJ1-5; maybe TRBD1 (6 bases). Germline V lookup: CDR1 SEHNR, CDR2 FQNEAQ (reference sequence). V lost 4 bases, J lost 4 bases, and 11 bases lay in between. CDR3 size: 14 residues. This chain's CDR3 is CASSSGTGNQPQHF. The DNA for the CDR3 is TGTGCCAGCAGCTCCGGAACAGGGAATCAGCCCCAGCATTTT.

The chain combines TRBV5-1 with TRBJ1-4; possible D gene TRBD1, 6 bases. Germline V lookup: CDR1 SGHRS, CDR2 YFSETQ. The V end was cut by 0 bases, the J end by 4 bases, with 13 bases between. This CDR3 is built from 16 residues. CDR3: CASSLAGQTNNEKLFF. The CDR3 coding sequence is TGCGCCAGCAGCTTGGCCGGACAGACTAATAATGAAAAACTGTTTTTT.

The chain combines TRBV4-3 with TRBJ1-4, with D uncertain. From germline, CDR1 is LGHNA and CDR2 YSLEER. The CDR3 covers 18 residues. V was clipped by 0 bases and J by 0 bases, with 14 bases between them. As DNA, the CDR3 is TGCGCCAGCAGCCAAGATCGGGGATCGGAGACAACTAATGAAAAACTGTTTTTT. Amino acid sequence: CASSQDRGSETTNEKLFF.

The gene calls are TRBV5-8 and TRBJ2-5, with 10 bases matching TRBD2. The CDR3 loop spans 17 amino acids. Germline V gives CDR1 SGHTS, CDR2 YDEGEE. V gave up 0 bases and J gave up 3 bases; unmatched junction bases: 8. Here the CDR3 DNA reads TGTGCCAGCAGCTTGGGTCGGACTAGCGGATCTGAAGAGACCCAGTACTTC. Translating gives CASSLGRTSGSEETQYF.

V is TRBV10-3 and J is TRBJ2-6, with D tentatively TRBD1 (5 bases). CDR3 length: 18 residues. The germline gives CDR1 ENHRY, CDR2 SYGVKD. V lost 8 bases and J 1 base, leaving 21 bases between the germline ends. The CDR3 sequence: CAISRELGYPSGANVLTF. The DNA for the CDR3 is TGTGCCATCTCCAGGGAACTGGGATACCCGTCTGGGGCCAACGTCCTGACTTTC.

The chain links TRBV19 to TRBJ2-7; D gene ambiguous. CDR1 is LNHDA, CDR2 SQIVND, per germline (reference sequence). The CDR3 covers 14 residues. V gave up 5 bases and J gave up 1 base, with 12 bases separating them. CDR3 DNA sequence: TGTGCCAGTAGTTCCTCGGTGGTATCCTACGAGCAGTACTTC. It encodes CASSSSVVSYEQYF.

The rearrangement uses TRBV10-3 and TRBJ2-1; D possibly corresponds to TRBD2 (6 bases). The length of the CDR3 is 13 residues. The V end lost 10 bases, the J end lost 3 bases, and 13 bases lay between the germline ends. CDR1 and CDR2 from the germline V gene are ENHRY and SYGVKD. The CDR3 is CATLSGLYNEQFF. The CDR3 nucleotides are TGTGCCACCCTTAGCGGTCTCTACAATGAGCAGTTCTTC.

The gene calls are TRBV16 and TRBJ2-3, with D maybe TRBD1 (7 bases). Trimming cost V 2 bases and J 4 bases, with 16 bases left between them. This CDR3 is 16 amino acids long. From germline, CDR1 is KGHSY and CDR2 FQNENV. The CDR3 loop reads CASSQVEQGGPDTQYF. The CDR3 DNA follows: TGTGCCAGCAGCCAAGTCGAGCAGGGGGGCCCAGATACGCAGTATTTT.

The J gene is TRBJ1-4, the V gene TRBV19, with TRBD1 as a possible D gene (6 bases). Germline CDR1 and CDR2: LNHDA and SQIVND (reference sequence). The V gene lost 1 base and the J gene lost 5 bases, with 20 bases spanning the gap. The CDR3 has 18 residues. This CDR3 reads CASSIGWGRGEINEKLFF. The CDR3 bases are TGTGCCAGTAGTATAGGGTGGGGCAGGGGCGAGATAAATGAAAAACTGTTTTTT.